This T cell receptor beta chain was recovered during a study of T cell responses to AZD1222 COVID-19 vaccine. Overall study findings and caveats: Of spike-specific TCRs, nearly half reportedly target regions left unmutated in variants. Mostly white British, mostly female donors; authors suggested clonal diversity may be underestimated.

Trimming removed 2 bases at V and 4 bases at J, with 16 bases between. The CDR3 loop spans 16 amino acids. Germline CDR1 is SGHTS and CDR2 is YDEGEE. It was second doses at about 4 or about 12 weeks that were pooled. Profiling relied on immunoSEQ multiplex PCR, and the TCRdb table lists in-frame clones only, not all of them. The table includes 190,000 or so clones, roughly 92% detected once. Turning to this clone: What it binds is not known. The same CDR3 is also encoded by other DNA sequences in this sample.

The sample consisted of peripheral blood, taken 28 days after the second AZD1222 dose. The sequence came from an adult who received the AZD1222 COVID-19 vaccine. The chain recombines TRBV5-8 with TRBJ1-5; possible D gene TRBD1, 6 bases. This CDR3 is CASSLKGGQPNQPQHF. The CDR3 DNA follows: TGTGCCAGCAGCTTAAAAGGGGGTCAACCTAATCAGCCCCAGCATTTT.